These 12 T cell receptor beta chains were all obtained from the same sample, sequenced in a study of Ad26.COV2.S vaccination and SARS-CoV-2 variants. Assay used: immunoSEQ multiplex PCR; TCRdb lists only in-frame clones, some missing. In the table there are around 400,000 clones, 89% of which are singletons. Documented treatment: 15 to 20 received Ad26.COV2.S at low or high dose, single or two shots; about five received placebo; per-sample allocation not given. All samples were drawn on day 63, counting from the first vaccine or placebo injection. The specimen was peripheral blood, collected in a trial of Ad26.COV2.S vaccine versus placebo. The receptors were gathered from a person between 18 and 60 years old who received the Ad26.COV2.S COVID-19 vaccine or a placebo.

The V gene is TRBV10-3, the J gene TRBJ2-4; no reliable D call. Per the germline V gene, CDR1 is ENHRY and CDR2 is SYGVKD. This CDR3 has 15 residues. V shed 0 bases and J shed 1 base, with 7 bases lying between them. The chain's CDR3 is CAISESGLAKNIQYF. CDR3 sequence (DNA): TGTGCCATCAGTGAGTCAGGGCTGGCCAAAAACATTCAGTACTTC.

The genes are TRBV6-5 and TRBJ1-2; weak D call: TRBD1 (6 bases). Per germline, CDR1 MNHEY and CDR2 SVGAGI. The V end was cut by 2 bases, the J end by 7 bases, with 11 bases between. This CDR3 is 13 amino acids long. CDR3 in amino acids: CASSYRQGSGYTF. CDR3 sequence (DNA): TGTGCCAGCAGTTACCGGCAGGGGAGTGGCTACACCTTC.

This chain joins TRBV7-3 and TRBJ2-7; 8 bases agree with TRBD2. The J segment lost 0 bases and the V segment lost 6 bases, leaving 7 bases of the junction unmatched. The CDR3 spans 15 residues. Germline values: CDR1 SGHTA, CDR2 FQGTGA. In DNA form, the CDR3 reads TGTGCCAGCAGGGACGGAGCGGGAGCCTCCTACGAGCAGTACTTC. Protein sequence: CASRDGAGASYEQYF. Full variable domain (missing parts from reference TRBV7-3 and TRBJ2-7): GAGVSQTPSNKVTEKGKYVELRCDPISGHTALYWYRQSLGQGPEFLIYFQGTGAADDSGLPNDRFFAVRPEGSVSTLKIQRTERGDSAVYLCASRDGAGASYEQYFGPGTRLTVT.

This sequence joins TRBV3-1 (or the pseudogene TRBV3-2) and TRBJ2-5; tentative D call: TRBD1 (6 bases). Germline V gene data show CDR1 as LGHDT and CDR2 as YNNKEL (reference sequence). Trimming stripped 7 bases from V and 3 bases from J, with 21 bases between. There are 16 residues in the CDR3. The CDR3: CASTTHTGTSKETQYF. CDR3 sequence (DNA): TGTGCCAGCACCACCCATACCGGGACATCCAAAGAGACCCAGTACTTC.

The genes are TRBV18 and TRBJ2-3, with D perhaps being TRBD1 or TRBD2 (5 bases each). Deletions cut 3 bases from V and 5 bases from J, with 9 bases between. The CDR3 spans 13 residues. CDR1 KGHSH and CDR2 LQKENI come from the germline V gene. The CDR3 reads CASSPRGRDTQYF. The DNA for the CDR3 is TGTGCCAGCTCACCGAGGGGTAGAGATACGCAGTATTTT.

The V and J genes are TRBV6-2 or TRBV6-3 and TRBJ1-2; tentative D call: TRBD1 (5 bases). Germline V gene data show CDR1 as MNHEY and CDR2 as SVGEGT. V was cut by 5 bases and J by 3 bases, with 16 bases left in between. The CDR3 runs to 15 residues. CDR3 protein: CASSPEGRRHYGYTF. CDR3 DNA: TGTGCCAGCAGTCCGGAGGGACGGCGGCACTATGGCTACACCTTC.

The chain links TRBV10-3 to TRBJ2-6; the D gene is possibly TRBD1 (6 bases). This CDR3 spans 14 amino acids. V was trimmed by 10 bases and J by 4 bases, leaving 14 bases between them. Germline V lookup: CDR1 ENHRY, CDR2 SYGVKD. The CDR3 region is CATGGDRGANVLTF. The CDR3, as DNA: TGTGCCACCGGCGGTGACAGGGGGGCCAACGTCCTGACTTTC.

The genes are TRBV30 and TRBJ2-1; 10 bases map to TRBD2. Germline V gene sequence: CDR1 GTSNPN, CDR2 SVGIG (reference sequence). The CDR3 is 15 residues long. V was pared by 2 bases and J by 9 bases, with 10 bases of the junction left unmatched. The CDR3 reads CAWSPLAGEVSEQFF. The CDR3 coding sequence is TGTGCCTGGAGTCCTCTAGCGGGAGAGGTCAGTGAGCAGTTCTTC.

J is TRBJ2-3 and V is TRBV19; 11 bases are a match to TRBD2. The CDR3 totals 14 residues. V trimming: 10 bases; J trimming: 0 bases; junction bases outside the gene matches: 3. In germline, CDR1 is LNHDA, CDR2 SQIVND (reference sequence). Here the CDR3 reads CATRTSGSTDTQYF. The CDR3 bases are TGTGCCACCCGGACTAGCGGGAGCACAGATACGCAGTATTTT.

As DNA, the CDR3 is TGTGCCAGCAGCTCCTGGGGGAGCTCCTACAATGAGCAGTTCTTC. Translating it yields CASSSWGSSYNEQFF. V is TRBV3-1 (or the pseudogene TRBV3-2) and J is TRBJ2-1; D is perhaps TRBD1 or TRBD2 (5 bases each). CDR1 and CDR2 from the germline V gene are LGHDT and YNNKEL (reference sequence). The CDR3 contains 15 residues. V was cut by 5 bases and J by 0 bases, with 11 bases left in between.

This rearrangement joins TRBV28 to TRBJ2-2; perhaps D is TRBD1 or TRBD2 (6 bases each). The V gene's germline CDR1 is MDHEN and CDR2 SYDVKM. V lost 7 bases and J lost 5, with 14 bases in between. The CDR3 spans 14 residues. CDR3 sequence: CASIGGRSTGELFF. In nucleotides, the CDR3 is TGTGCCAGCATAGGGGGGAGAAGTACCGGGGAGCTGTTTTTT.

This chain joins TRBV9 and TRBJ2-7, with D possibly called TRBD1 or TRBD2 (7 bases each). Germline V CDR1 and CDR2: SGDLS, YYNGEE. V was pared by 4 bases and J by 6 bases, with 26 bases between. The CDR3 is 17 amino acids. The CDR3 DNA reads as TGTGCCAGCAGCCCCCCTCGTTCGACAGGGAGGGACGGCGAGCAGTACTTC. Protein sequence: CASSPPRSTGRDGEQYF.